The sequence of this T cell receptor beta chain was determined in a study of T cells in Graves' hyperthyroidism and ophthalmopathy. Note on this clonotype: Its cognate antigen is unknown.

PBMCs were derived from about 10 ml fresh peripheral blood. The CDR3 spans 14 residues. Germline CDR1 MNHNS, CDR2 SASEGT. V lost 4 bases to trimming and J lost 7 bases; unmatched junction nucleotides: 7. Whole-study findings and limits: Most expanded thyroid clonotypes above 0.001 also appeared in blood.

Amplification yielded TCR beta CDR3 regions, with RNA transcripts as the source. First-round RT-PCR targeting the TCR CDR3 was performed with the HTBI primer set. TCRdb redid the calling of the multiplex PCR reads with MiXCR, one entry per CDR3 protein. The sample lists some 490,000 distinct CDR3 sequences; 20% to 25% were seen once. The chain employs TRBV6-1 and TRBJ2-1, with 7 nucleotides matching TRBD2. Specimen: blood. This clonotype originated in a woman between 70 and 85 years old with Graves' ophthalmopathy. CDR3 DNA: TGTGCCAGCAGTGTTGGCGGGAGTTCAAATGAGCAGTTCTTC. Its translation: CASSVGGSSNEQFF.